This T cell receptor (beta chain) was identified during a study of shared clonotypes between healthy human individuals. Germline V gives CDR1 GTSNPN, CDR2 SVGIG (reference sequence). V lost 3 bases to trimming and J lost 3 bases, with 6 bases between them. The CDR3 loop spans 11 amino acids. Study-wide results and caveats: Estimated clonotype richness was generally higher in naive than memory subsets.

Repertoires were generated with immunoSEQ multiplex PCR, while TCRdb's copy carries only in-frame clones and drops some. The sample includes 2,500,000 or so clones, just over 90% of them seen just once. As regards this clone: Its antigen is undetermined.

Sequences were obtained from naive CD4+ T cells sorted from blood. The subset was: CD45RA+ positively selected. The chain combines TRBV30 with TRBJ2-7; unclear D gene. The receptor was derived from a man aged 18 to 30 in good health. In nucleotides, the CDR3 is TGTGCCTGGAGGGGTAACTACGAGCAGTACTTC. Amino acids: CAWRGNYEQYF.